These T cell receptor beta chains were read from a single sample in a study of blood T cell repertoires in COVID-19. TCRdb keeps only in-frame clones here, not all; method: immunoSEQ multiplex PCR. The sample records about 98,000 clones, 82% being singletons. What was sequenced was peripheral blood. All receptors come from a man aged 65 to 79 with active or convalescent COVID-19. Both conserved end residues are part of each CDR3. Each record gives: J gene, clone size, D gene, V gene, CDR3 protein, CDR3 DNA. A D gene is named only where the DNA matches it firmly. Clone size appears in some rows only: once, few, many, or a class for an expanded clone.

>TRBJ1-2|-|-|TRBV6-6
CASQGDYGYTF
TGTGCCAGTCAGGGCGACTATGGCTACACCTTC
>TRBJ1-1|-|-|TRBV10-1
CASSDSRIVKAFF
TGCGCCAGCAGTGACTCGAGGATAGTTAAAGCTTTCTTT
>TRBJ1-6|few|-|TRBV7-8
CAGSHRLSYNSPLHF
TGTGCCGGTAGCCACAGGCTTTCCTATAATTCACCCCTCCACTTT
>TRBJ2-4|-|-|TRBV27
CASSFGARGAKNIQYF
TGTGCCAGCAGTTTCGGGGCGCGGGGTGCCAAAAACATTCAGTACTTC
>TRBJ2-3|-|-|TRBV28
CASSRRGSGEDTQYF
TGTGCCAGCAGCCGCCGGGGGTCGGGGGAGGATACGCAGTATTTT
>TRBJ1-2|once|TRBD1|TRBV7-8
CASSVTGGGYTF
TGTGCCAGCAGCGTAACAGGGGGTGGCTACACCTTC
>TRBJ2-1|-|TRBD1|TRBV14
CASSQDHRGRNSLSLVIYNEQFF
TGTGCCAGCAGCCAAGATCACAGGGGGCGAAATTCCCTATCCCTAGTGATCTACAATGAGCAGTTCTTC
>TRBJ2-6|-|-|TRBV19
CASSKGGASHGANVLTF
TGTGCCAGTAGTAAAGGGGGTGCAAGTCATGGGGCCAACGTCCTGACTTTC
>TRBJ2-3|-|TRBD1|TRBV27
CASSFWGQGTKEGTQYF
TGTGCCAGCAGTTTCTGGGGACAGGGAACCAAGGAGGGTACGCAGTATTTT
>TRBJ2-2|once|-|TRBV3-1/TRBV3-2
CASSQGGLVGELFF
TGTGCCAGCAGCCAAGGGGGGCTGGTCGGGGAGCTGTTTTTT
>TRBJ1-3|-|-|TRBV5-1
CASSLGRGTGNTIYF
TGCGCCAGCAGCTTGGGCAGGGGAACTGGAAACACCATATATTTT
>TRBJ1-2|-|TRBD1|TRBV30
CAWSVQGGQGARGYTF
TGTGCCTGGAGTGTACAGGGAGGACAGGGGGCTCGAGGCTACACCTTC
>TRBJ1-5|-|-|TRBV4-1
CASSQEQGNQPQHF
TGCGCCAGCAGCCAAGAACAGGGCAATCAGCCCCAGCATTTT
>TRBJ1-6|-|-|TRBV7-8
CASSVDSSYNSPLHF
TGTGCCAGCAGCGTTGACAGCTCCTATAATTCACCCCTCCACTTT
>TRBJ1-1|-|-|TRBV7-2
CASSLYSEAFF
TGTGCCAGCAGCTTATATTCTGAAGCTTTCTTT
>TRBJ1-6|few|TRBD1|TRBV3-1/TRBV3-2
CASSQTGSSPLHF
TGTGCCAGCAGCCAGACAGGGTCCTCACCCCTCCACTTT
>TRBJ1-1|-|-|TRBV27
CASSPGHFAYTEAFF
TGTGCCAGCAGCCCCGGACATTTTGCGTACACTGAAGCTTTCTTT
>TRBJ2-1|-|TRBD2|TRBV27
CASSLSRLAGSNSYNEQFF
TGTGCCAGCAGTTTATCGCGGCTAGCGGGGTCCAACTCCTACAATGAGCAGTTCTTC
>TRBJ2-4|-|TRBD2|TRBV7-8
CASSFERGFKNIQYF
TGTGCCAGCAGCTTTGAGCGGGGGTTCAAAAACATTCAGTACTTC
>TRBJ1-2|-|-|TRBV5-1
CASSWNREGYTF
TGCGCCAGCAGCTGGAACAGGGAGGGCTACACCTTC
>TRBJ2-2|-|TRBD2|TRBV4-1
CASSKLAGGPSGELFF
TGCGCCAGCAGCAAGCTAGCGGGGGGGCCTAGCGGGGAGCTGTTTTTT
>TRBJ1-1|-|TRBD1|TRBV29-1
CSGLTGVTNTEAFF
TGCAGCGGGCTGACAGGGGTTACGAACACTGAAGCTTTCTTT
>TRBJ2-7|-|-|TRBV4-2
CASSQETLIAYEQYF
TGTGCCAGCAGCCAAGAAACCCTTATAGCTTACGAGCAGTACTTC
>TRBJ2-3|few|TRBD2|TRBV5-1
CASSFTSGGAEDTQYF
TGCGCCAGCAGCTTTACTAGCGGGGGGGCCGAGGATACGCAGTATTTT
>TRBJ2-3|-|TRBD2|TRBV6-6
CASGREGLNTDTQYF
TGTGCCAGCGGGAGGGAGGGTTTAAACACAGATACGCAGTATTTT
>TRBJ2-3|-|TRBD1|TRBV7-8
CASSVQGAALAYF
TGTGCCAGCAGCGTCCAGGGGGCGGCCCTGGCCTATTTT
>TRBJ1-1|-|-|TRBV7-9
CASSLRGEAFF
TGTGCCAGCAGCTTACGCGGTGAAGCTTTCTTT
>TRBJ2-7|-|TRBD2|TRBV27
CASRNLGGKLYEQYF
TGTGCCAGCCGCAACCTCGGGGGGAAGCTCTACGAGCAGTACTTC
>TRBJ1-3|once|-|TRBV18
CASSTGTSLSGNTIYF
TGTGCCAGCTCAACGGGGACATCGCTCTCTGGAAACACCATATATTTT
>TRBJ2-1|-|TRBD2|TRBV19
CASSPGPGLAVYNEQFF
TGTGCCAGTAGTCCCGGCCCGGGACTAGCGGTCTACAATGAGCAGTTCTTC
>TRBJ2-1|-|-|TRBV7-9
CASSPLGLDNEQFF
TGTGCCAGCAGCCCTCTGGGGCTTGACAATGAGCAGTTCTTC
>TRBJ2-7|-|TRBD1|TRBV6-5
CASSRTGMMEQYF
TGTGCCAGCAGCCGGACAGGGATGATGGAGCAGTACTTC
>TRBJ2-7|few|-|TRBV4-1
CASSSGTTYEQYF
TGCGCCAGCAGCTCCGGGACAACTTACGAGCAGTACTTC
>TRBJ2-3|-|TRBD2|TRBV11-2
CASSLLAGGRTDTQYF
TGTGCCAGCAGCTTACTAGCGGGGGGAAGGACGGATACGCAGTATTTT
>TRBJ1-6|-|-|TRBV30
CAWSTPGGLNSPLHF
TGTGCCTGGAGTACCCCCGGGGGACTTAATTCACCCCTCCACTTT
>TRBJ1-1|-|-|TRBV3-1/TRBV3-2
CASSDRGAMNTEAFF
TGTGCCAGCAGCGACCGAGGAGCGATGAACACTGAAGCTTTCTTT
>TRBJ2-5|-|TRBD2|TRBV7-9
CASSLGLAGRETQYF
TGTGCCAGCAGCTTAGGGCTAGCGGGACGCGAGACCCAGTACTTC
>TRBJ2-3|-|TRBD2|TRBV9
CASSVGLAADTQYF
TGTGCCAGCTCAGTTGGACTAGCGGCAGATACGCAGTATTTT
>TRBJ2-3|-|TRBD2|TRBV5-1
CASSEGLAGGPRSTDTQYF
TGCGCCAGCAGCGAGGGACTAGCGGGGGGGCCCCGGAGCACAGATACGCAGTATTTT
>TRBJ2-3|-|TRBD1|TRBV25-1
CASSGRGLADTQYF
TGTGCCAGCAGTGGCAGGGGGTTAGCAGATACGCAGTATTTT
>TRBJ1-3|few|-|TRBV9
CASSGTGNSGNTIYF
TGTGCCAGCAGCGGAACAGGCAACTCTGGAAACACCATATATTTT
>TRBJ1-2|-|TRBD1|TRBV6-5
CASNSRQGQGYTF
TGTGCCAGCAACAGCAGACAGGGCCAAGGCTACACCTTC
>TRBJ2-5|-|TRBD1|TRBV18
CASSQRGRQGHAFQETQYF
TGTGCCAGCTCCCAGAGGGGGAGACAGGGTCATGCCTTTCAAGAGACCCAGTACTTC
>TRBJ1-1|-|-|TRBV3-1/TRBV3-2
CASSQEYRRRTEAFF
TGTGCCAGCAGCCAAGAGTACAGGCGAAGGACTGAAGCTTTCTTT
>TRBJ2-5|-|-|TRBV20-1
CSAGSGTQYF
TGCAGTGCTGGAAGCGGGACCCAGTACTTC
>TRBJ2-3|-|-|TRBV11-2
CASSFPQLPDTQYF
TGTGCCAGCAGCTTCCCGCAGTTACCAGATACGCAGTATTTT
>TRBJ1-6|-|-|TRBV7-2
CASSFSFSGTNGSPLHF
TGTGCCAGCAGCTTTAGTTTTTCTGGGACAAACGGTTCACCCCTCCACTTT
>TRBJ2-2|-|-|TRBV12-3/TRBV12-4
CASSLRGDGELFF
TGTGCCAGCAGTTTGCGGGGCGACGGGGAGCTGTTTTTT
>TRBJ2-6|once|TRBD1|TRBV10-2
CATGQGAVGANVLTF
TGCGCCACGGGACAGGGGGCTGTGGGGGCCAACGTCCTGACTTTC
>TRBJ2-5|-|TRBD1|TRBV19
CASSTTGGQETQYF
TGTGCCAGTAGTACCACAGGGGGCCAAGAGACCCAGTACTTC